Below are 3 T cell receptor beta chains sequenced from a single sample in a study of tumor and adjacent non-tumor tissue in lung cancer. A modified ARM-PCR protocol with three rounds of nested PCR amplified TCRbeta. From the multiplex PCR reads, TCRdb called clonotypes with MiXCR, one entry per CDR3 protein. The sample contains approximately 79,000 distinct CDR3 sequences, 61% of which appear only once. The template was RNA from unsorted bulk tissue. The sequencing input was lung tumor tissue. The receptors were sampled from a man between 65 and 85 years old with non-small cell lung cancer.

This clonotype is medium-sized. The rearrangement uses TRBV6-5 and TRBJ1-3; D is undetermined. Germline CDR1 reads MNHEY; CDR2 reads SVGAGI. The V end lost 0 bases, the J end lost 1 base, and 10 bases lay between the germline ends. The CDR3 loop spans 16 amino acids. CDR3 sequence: CASSYSLPRSGNTIYF. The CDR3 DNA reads TGTGCCAGCAGTTACTCCTTACCTCGATCTGGAAACACCATATATTTT.

CDR3 nucleotides: TGTGCCAGCAGCTTATTAGATCATACCGGGGAGCTGTTTTTT. It is translated as CASSLLDHTGELFF. The chain has TRBV7-9 and TRBJ2-2; D is undetermined. V was pared by 2 bases and J by 5 bases, with 9 bases between. Germline-derived CDR1 and CDR2 are SEHNR and FQNEAQ (reference sequence). The CDR3 runs to 14 residues.

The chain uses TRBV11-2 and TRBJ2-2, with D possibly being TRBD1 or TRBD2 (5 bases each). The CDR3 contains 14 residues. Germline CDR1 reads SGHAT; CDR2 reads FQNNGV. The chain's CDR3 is CVGSSLGPRGELFF. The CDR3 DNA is TGTGTCGGCAGCTCACTGGGACCACGCGGGGAGCTGTTTTTT.